The clone carrying this TCR beta chain was observed at least ten times. Its antigen is not known. RNA transcripts yielded amplified TCR beta CDR3 regions. First-round RT-PCR with HTBI primers amplified the TCR CDR3 region. TCRdb analysed the multiplex PCR reads with MiXCR anew, one entry per CDR3 protein. The sample includes nearly 600,000 distinct CDR3 sequences, 12% to 15% of them seen just once. Between the trimmed V and J ends, which lost 7 bases and 6 bases, there was a span of 12 bases. CDR3 size: 13 residues. Looked up from germline, CDR1 is MDHEN and CDR2 is SYDVKM. This sample is part of a study of T cells in Graves' hyperthyroidism and ophthalmopathy. Across the study: Before treatment of any kind, peripheral blood was taken at initial diagnosis.

Findings and limits, study-wide: Most thyroid clonotypes expanded above 0.001 were also detected in blood. Ophthalmopathy onset followed model prediction by a median roughly 6 months.

This TCR came from a woman under 30 with Graves' ophthalmopathy. This rearrangement joins TRBV28 to TRBJ2-2; D is ambiguous. Input material: blood. The CDR3 spells CASTPLRAGELFF. The DNA of the CDR3 is TGTGCCAGCACCCCGCTACGAGCCGGGGAGCTGTTTTTT.